The clone carrying this TCR beta chain is labeled medium-sized. Its matching antigen is unknown. These data originate in a study of prognosis after radiotherapy for stage I lung cancer. General study points: The median unique TCR clone count dropped from roughly 10,000 to 7,000 after stereotactic body radiation therapy. Among expanded TCR clones, tumor specificity was not determined. Patients who had metastases reportedly showed TRBV and TRBJ gene usage that varied from that of patients who did not.

TCR beta CDR3 was amplified from genomic DNA by two-round multiplex PCR. Primers targeting each individual TRBV and TRBJ gene were applied in first-round PCR. Via MiXCR, TCRdb re-called the multiplex PCR reads, giving one row per CDR3 protein. The sample yields about 16,000 distinct CDR3 sequences, around 40% seen once. Germline CDR1 SGDLS, CDR2 YYNGEE. The V end lost 4 bases, the J end lost 2 bases, and 10 bases lay between the germline ends. The CDR3 extends over 14 amino acids. Patients were uniformly node-negative by CT and PET/CT and had received no prior chemotherapy or radiotherapy, with no other malignancies.

The chain uses TRBV9 and TRBJ1-3; possible D gene TRBD1, 6 bases. The sequence was collected from a donor aged 50 or older with non-small cell lung cancer. The specimen was PBMCs, collected before or after stereotactic body radiation therapy (not recorded which). The CDR3 region has the DNA TGTGCCAGCAGCCGAGGGGGACCTGGAAACACCATATATTTT. Amino acids: CASSRGGPGNTIYF.